This entry lists 20 T cell receptor beta chains sequenced from one sample in a study of CXCR3-negative and CXCR3-positive naive CD8 T cells. Study-level results: Against CXCR3-negative naive cells, CXCR3-positive naive cells showed more hydrophobic TRB CDR3s.

No antigen is known for these receptors. UMI labels and 5' RACE were used to prepare the TRB cDNA libraries. Each CDR3 protein gets one entry in TCRdb, which reprocessed the 5' RACE reads and gives no DNA. Its clone listing holds 85,000 to 90,000 distinct CDR3 sequences. The sequencing sample was made of naive CXCR3+ CD8+ T cells from blood. Described subset: CD45RO-CCR7+CD27+CD95- naive CD8+ T cells expressing CXCR3 (TNR3+). Every receptor here comes from a human donor in good health. Some clones in this sample may be carry-over from other donors' samples.

The chain links TRBV5-1 to TRBJ2-2. Germline CDR1 and CDR2: SGHRS and YFSETQ. The length of the CDR3 is 14 residues. This CDR3 is CASSPRSDTGELFF.

The rearrangement joins TRBV29-1 to TRBJ2-1; checking the TCRdb D call of TRBD1 is not possible without DNA. Per the germline V gene, CDR1 is SQVTM and CDR2 is ANQGSEA. The CDR3 runs to 17 residues. CDR3 loop: CSVRKSVTGDFGDEQFF.

The V and J genes are TRBV28 and TRBJ1-6. CDR1 is MDHEN, CDR2 SYDVKM, per germline. CDR3 size: 15 residues. The CDR3 loop is CASIVTRRSNSPLHF. Drawing the rest from reference TRBV28 and TRBJ1-6, the complete variable domain is DVKVTQSSRYLVKRTGEKVFLECVQDMDHENMFWYRQDPGLGLRLIYFSYDVKMKEKGDIPEGYSVSREKKERFSLILESASTNQTSMYLCASIVTRRSNSPLHFGNGTRLTVT.

The chain has TRBV28 and TRBJ2-7. Germline V gives CDR1 MDHEN, CDR2 SYDVKM. This CDR3 region has 12 residues. The CDR3 sequence: CASSQPDGEQYF.

V is TRBV4-2 and J is TRBJ2-3. The CDR3 has 14 amino acids. Germline CDR1 and CDR2: LGHNA and YNFKEQ. The CDR3 sequence is CASSQYSDTDTQYF.

The chain carries TRBV21-1 and TRBJ2-1; TCRdb's D call, TRBD2, is unchecked because there is no DNA. TRBV21-1 is an annotated pseudogene. The CDR3 runs to 17 residues. CDR3 sequence reads: CASSKPASGGLYNEQFF.

V usage is TRBV11-2 and J usage is TRBJ2-5; TCRdb's D gene call, TRBD1, goes unchecked for lack of DNA. CDR3 length: 12 amino acids. The germline gives CDR1 SGHAT, CDR2 FQNNGV. The CDR3 here is CASSLGEETQYF.

The chain combines TRBV7-9 with TRBJ2-2; TCRdb selects TRBD1, and the lack of DNA leaves this call unchecked. The germline CDR1 and CDR2 sequences are SEHNR and FQNEAQ (reference sequence). The length of the CDR3 is 14 residues. The CDR3 region is CASSIGQGDGELFF. The full variable domain, with the rest looked up from reference TRBV7-9 and TRBJ2-2, is DTGVSQNPRHKITKRGQNVTFRCDPISEHNRLYWYRQTLGQGPEFLTYFQNEAQLEKSRLLSDRFSAERPKGSFSTLEIQRTEQGDSAMYLCASSIGQGDGELFFGEGSRLTVL.

The J gene is TRBJ2-3, the V gene TRBV7-6. The CDR3 totals 12 residues. The germline gives CDR1 SGHVS, CDR2 FNYEAQ. CDR3 residues: CASSQLADTQYF. Full variable domain (outside the CDR3, taken from reference TRBV7-6 and TRBJ2-3): GAGVSQSPRYKVTKRGQDVALRCDPISGHVSLYWYRQALGQGPEFLTYFNYEAQQDKSGLPNDRFSAERPEGSISTLTIQRTEQRDSAMYRCASSQLADTQYFGPGTRLTVL.

V is TRBV29-1 and J is TRBJ1-4. This CDR3 has 16 amino acids. Germline V gives CDR1 SQVTM, CDR2 ANQGSEA. The CDR3 loop reads CSVEDGRGGAGEKLFF.

The gene calls are TRBV7-6 and TRBJ2-1; TCRdb names TRBD2, which stays unverified in the absence of DNA. This CDR3 has 16 residues. From germline, CDR1 is SGHVS and CDR2 FNYEAQ. The CDR3 spells CASSGLAGGPYNEQFF. Filled out from reference TRBV7-6 and TRBJ2-1, the complete variable domain reads GAGVSQSPRYKVTKRGQDVALRCDPISGHVSLYWYRQALGQGPEFLTYFNYEAQQDKSGLPNDRFSAERPEGSISTLTIQRTEQRDSAMYRCASSGLAGGPYNEQFFGPGTRLTVL.

The chain recombines TRBV3-1 with TRBJ2-7. There are 12 residues in the CDR3. From germline, CDR1 is LGHDT and CDR2 YNNKEL (reference sequence). The CDR3 sequence: CASSQDRREQYF.

This chain links TRBV28 with TRBJ1-5; TCRdb indicates TRBD1, and absent DNA this call remains unverified. The germline CDR1 and CDR2 sequences are MDHEN and SYDVKM. The CDR3 length is 17 residues. This chain's CDR3 is CASSLSGIRDRAQPQHF. The full variable domain, with the rest looked up from reference TRBV28 and TRBJ1-5, is DVKVTQSSRYLVKRTGEKVFLECVQDMDHENMFWYRQDPGLGLRLIYFSYDVKMKEKGDIPEGYSVSREKKERFSLILESASTNQTSMYLCASSLSGIRDRAQPQHFGDGTRLSIL.

The chain carries TRBV12-3 or TRBV12-4 and TRBJ2-1; TCRdb reports TRBD1, a call that lacks DNA to check it against. This CDR3 is 13 amino acids long. The CDR3 loop reads CASSFGQGNEQFF.

This chain uses TRBV12-3 or TRBV12-4 with TRBJ2-3; TCRdb's D gene call, TRBD2, goes unchecked for lack of DNA. The CDR3 runs 14 residues. The CDR3 protein is CASRRAGVTDTQYF.

The chain carries TRBV29-1 and TRBJ2-2; the TRBD2 assignment by TCRdb is unverifiable without DNA. The germline CDR1 and CDR2 sequences are SQVTM and ANQGSEA. The CDR3 sequence is 15 residues long. CDR3 sequence reads: CSVSGLAGGFGELFF.

The genes are TRBV10-3 and TRBJ2-7. CDR1 and CDR2 from the germline V gene are ENHRY and SYGVKD. The CDR3 has 11 amino acids. CDR3 region: CAISESGEQYF.

The J gene is TRBJ2-7, the V gene TRBV11-2. Germline CDR1 and CDR2: SGHAT and FQNNGV. The CDR3 has 13 amino acids. CDR3 residues: CASTSHSPYEQYF.

The genes are TRBV7-8 and TRBJ2-3; the TCRdb D gene call, TRBD1, has no DNA to confirm it. Germline V gene lookup returns CDR1 SGHVS and CDR2 FQNEAQ. This CDR3 is 15 amino acids long. CDR3: CASSYSNRDTDTQYF.

The chain has TRBV29-1 and TRBJ2-7; with no DNA, the TCRdb D assignment of TRBD2 cannot be verified. CDR1 is SQVTM and CDR2 is ANQGSEA in the germline V gene. This CDR3 has 11 residues. The CDR3: CSVAGGDEQYF.